This TCR beta chain is from a study of blood T cell repertoires in COVID-19. The repertoire was sequenced with immunoSEQ multiplex PCR; TCRdb's copy has only in-frame clones and lacks some. The repertoire holds 300,000 to 400,000 clones, approximately 87% seen once, with approximately 1% in the top ten. Sequencing was done on a sample of PBMCs or T cells enriched from blood (not recorded which). The source is a woman aged 25 to 39 with acute COVID-19.

This CDR3 reads CAWMTGGRHGYTF. For the CDR3, the DNA is TGTGCCTGGATGACAGGGGGACGGCATGGCTACACCTTC. The chain combines TRBV30 with TRBJ1-2, with TRBD1 matching 9 bases. CDR3 size: 13 residues. The trim removed 4 bases at V and 6 bases at J, leaving 6 bases unmatched. CDR1 is GTSNPN and CDR2 is SVGIG in the germline V gene (reference sequence).